This T cell receptor (beta chain) was sequenced for a study of long-term antiretroviral therapy in people with HIV. Overall study: In the earliest collections, sampling predates the 2015 immediate-ART recommendation by about a decade.

Run at survey level, the immunoSEQ assay was version v3.0. The table came from immunoSEQ multiplex PCR; TCRdb's copy has only in-frame clones and leaves some out. The sample has under 20,000 clones, 79% seen once. CDR1 is SQVTM and CDR2 is ANQGSEA in the germline V gene. CDR3 length equals 12 residues. V was pared by 5 bases and J by 6 bases, with 14 bases between. The TCR originated in a man younger than 35 with HIV. The gene calls are TRBV29-1 and TRBJ2-7, with D perhaps matching TRBD1 (5 bases). This specimen was unsorted PBMCs, taken at the start of antiretroviral therapy, before treatment. DNA for the CDR3: TGCAGCGTTAAAGGGGCGCCAGGCGAGCAGTACTTC. Its protein product is CSVKGAPGEQYF.